These T cell receptor beta chains were read from a single sample in a study of shared clonotypes between healthy human individuals. Libraries were prepared by immunoSEQ multiplex PCR; TCRdb keeps only in-frame clonotypes and omits some of them. Among more than 450,000 clones listed, approximately 85% were seen once. Sequenced: PBMCs. The receptors come from a middle-aged woman in good health. Some clones in this sample may be carry-over from other donors' samples. Both conserved end residues are part of each CDR3. The D gene is left open where the match is weak. Part of the rows lack a size; the others show once, few, many or a class for expanded clones.

DNA	CDR3	V	D	size	J
TGTGCCAGCAGTTCGTTCTCCGGGACTAGCGGAGCTCGATATACGCAGTATTTT	CASSSFSGTSGARYTQYF	TRBV28	TRBD2	once	TRBJ2-3
TGTGCCAGCAGCCGCTCCCAAACTAGCGGGAGCTCCTACAATGAGCAGTTCTTC	CASSRSQTSGSSYNEQFF	TRBV7-2	TRBD2	-	TRBJ2-1
TGTGCCAGCAGTGACGGGACAGGGGTAGGAGGGACTGAAGCTTTCTTT	CASSDGTGVGGTEAFF	TRBV6-1	TRBD1	-	TRBJ1-1
TGTGCCAGCAGTTTGGGAGGGACAGGAGTAGATACGCAGTATTTT	CASSLGGTGVDTQYF	TRBV27	-	-	TRBJ2-3
TGTGCCAGCAGTTCGACTAGCGGGGCTCACAATGAGCAGTTCTTC	CASSSTSGAHNEQFF	TRBV6-5	TRBD2	few	TRBJ2-1
TGTGCCAGCAGTACACAGGGTATGCAAGAGACCCAGTACTTC	CASSTQGMQETQYF	TRBV2	-	-	TRBJ2-5
TGCGCCAGCAGCCTAGCGGCCTTAAACACCGGGGAGCTGTTTTTT	CASSLAALNTGELFF	TRBV5-1	TRBD2	-	TRBJ2-2
TGTGCCAGCAGCTGGGCCGACTCTGGGGCCAACGTCCTGACTTTC	CASSWADSGANVLTF	TRBV14	-	-	TRBJ2-6
TGTGCCAGCAGCGTAGAACCCCCGAGGGATGGAACCTACAATGAGCAGTTCTTC	CASSVEPPRDGTYNEQFF	TRBV9	-	-	TRBJ2-1
TGCAGCGTTGAGTGGGGACAGGGCGGCGCCGGGGAGCTGTTTTTT	CSVEWGQGGAGELFF	TRBV29-1	TRBD1	-	TRBJ2-2
TGTGCCACCAGCAGAGCTCGACAGGGTTCGAGGTATGGCTACACCTTC	CATSRARQGSRYGYTF	TRBV15	TRBD1	-	TRBJ1-2
TGTGCCAGCTCACCACCGGGGGGACAGGTGGCCACTGAAGCTTTCTTT	CASSPPGGQVATEAFF	TRBV18	TRBD1	few	TRBJ1-1
TGCGCCAGCAGCCTTTCTCCCGGGACAGGGTCAGCTTATGGCTACACCTTC	CASSLSPGTGSAYGYTF	TRBV4-1	TRBD1	-	TRBJ1-2
TGTGCCAGCAGTTTAGACCCACAGGGTCGAGAGACCCAGTACTTC	CASSLDPQGRETQYF	TRBV27	-	once	TRBJ2-5
TGTGCCAGCAGCCAGATGGGGGGGTATGGTGAAAAACTGTTTTTT	CASSQMGGYGEKLFF	TRBV11-2	-	-	TRBJ1-4
TGTGCCAGCAGTTTAGTCTGGACGGGGCGGCCAGATACGCAGTATTTT	CASSLVWTGRPDTQYF	TRBV27	-	-	TRBJ2-3
TGTGCCAGTAGTATAGGAGGGGGTGACACTGAAGCTTTCTTT	CASSIGGGDTEAFF	TRBV19	-	-	TRBJ1-1
TGCGCCAGCAGCCAAGATTGGGGGGATGCCAGCGGACAAGAGACCCAGTACTTC	CASSQDWGDASGQETQYF	TRBV4-3	-	once	TRBJ2-5
TGTGCCAGTAGTGAGGACAGGGGGGGAACCTACGAGCAGTACTTC	CASSEDRGGTYEQYF	TRBV19	TRBD1	few	TRBJ2-7
TGTGCCAGCAGAATACAGGGGAACGGTCAGCCCCAGCATTTT	CASRIQGNGQPQHF	TRBV28	TRBD1	-	TRBJ1-5
TGTGCCAGTAGTGGGAGACCCTCGAACACTGAAGCTTTCTTT	CASSGRPSNTEAFF	TRBV19	-	-	TRBJ1-1
TGTGCCAGCAGCACAGACAGGGACGGCACAGATACGCAGTATTTT	CASSTDRDGTDTQYF	TRBV9	TRBD1	-	TRBJ2-3
TGTGCCAGTAGTATGGTGCAGGGGCCCTACGAGCAGTACTTC	CASSMVQGPYEQYF	TRBV19	-	-	TRBJ2-7
TGTGCCAGCAGTACCGGACTTTACACTGAAGCTTTCTTT	CASSTGLYTEAFF	TRBV6-5	-	-	TRBJ1-1
TGTGCCAGCAGCTTGACTAGCAGCCCCTACAATGAGCAGTTCTTC	CASSLTSSPYNEQFF	TRBV7-6	TRBD2	-	TRBJ2-1
TGTGCCAGCAGTAGGGGACTAGCCTCCTACGAGCAGTACTTC	CASSRGLASYEQYF	TRBV2	TRBD2	-	TRBJ2-7
TGTGCCTGGAGCGATGGCGTGGAGACCCAGTACTTC	CAWSDGVETQYF	TRBV30	-	-	TRBJ2-5
TGTGCCAGCAGCGTAGGGCAGGGAGCTGGAAACACCATATATTTT	CASSVGQGAGNTIYF	TRBV9	-	-	TRBJ1-3
TGCGCCAGCAGTGACCCTAAGGACAATGAGCAGTTCTTC	CASSDPKDNEQFF	TRBV10-1	-	-	TRBJ2-1
TGTGCCAGCAGCGGCATGGGGACAGGGTTCCACGAGCAGTACTTC	CASSGMGTGFHEQYF	TRBV7-9	TRBD1	few	TRBJ2-7
TGTGCCAGCAGCTCCGGACTAGCGGGGATTGGGTACGAGCAGTACTTC	CASSSGLAGIGYEQYF	TRBV7-6	TRBD2	-	TRBJ2-7
TGTGCCAGCAGCTTAACTACGGGAGCCTACGAGCAGTACTTC	CASSLTTGAYEQYF	TRBV11-3	-	-	TRBJ2-7
TGTGCCTGGAGGACTAGCGGAAGGAATGAGCAGTTCTTC	CAWRTSGRNEQFF	TRBV30	TRBD2	-	TRBJ2-1
TGTGCCTGGAAAGCGGGACATCGGAACACTGAAGCTTTCTTT	CAWKAGHRNTEAFF	TRBV30	-	many	TRBJ1-1
TGTGCCAGCAGCTTAGGGGGAGATGCCTACGAGCAGTACTTC	CASSLGGDAYEQYF	TRBV7-6	-	once	TRBJ2-7
TGCGCCAGCAGCCAAGTGGGAGGGATTCATGAGCAGTTCTTC	CASSQVGGIHEQFF	TRBV4-3	TRBD2	-	TRBJ2-1